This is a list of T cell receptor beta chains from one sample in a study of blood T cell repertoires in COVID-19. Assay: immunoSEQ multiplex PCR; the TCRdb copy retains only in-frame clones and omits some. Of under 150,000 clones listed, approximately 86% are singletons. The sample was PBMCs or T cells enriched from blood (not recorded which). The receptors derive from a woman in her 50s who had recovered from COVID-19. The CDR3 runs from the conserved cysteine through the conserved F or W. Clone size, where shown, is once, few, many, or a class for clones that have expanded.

CASTTLGDSYNEQFF	NA	TRBJ2-1	TRBV27
CASSIQSLPRTGDRVSTEAFF	NA	TRBJ1-1	TRBV7-8
CASSATYRGEQYF	few	TRBJ2-7	TRBV27
CASSAGGDTAYEQYF	once	TRBJ2-7	TRBV9
CASSLSGNEQYF	NA	TRBJ2-7	TRBV5-1
CASSGKGGESMEYF	NA	TRBJ2-7	TRBV25-1
CASSPRLGSGVSEQYF	once	TRBJ2-7	TRBV9
CATRDRDYNEQFF	NA	TRBJ2-1	TRBV24-1
CAIESGTGDPWEQYF	NA	TRBJ2-7	TRBV10-3
CASSYQSSGNTIYF	NA	TRBJ1-3	TRBV6-5
CARSARLVRGSLEKLFF	once	TRBJ1-4	TRBV7-5
CASSQSGGTSSGNTIYF	NA	TRBJ1-3	TRBV16
CASSPRSETSTYEQYF	NA	TRBJ2-7	TRBV7-9
CAIRLTGENSPLHF	NA	TRBJ1-6	TRBV10-3
CASSESLLISPLHF	once	TRBJ1-6	TRBV6-1
CASSVGSGTYNEQFF	NA	TRBJ2-1	TRBV9
CATSSRGPGANVLTF	NA	TRBJ2-6	TRBV15
CASSGLAGGLNTGELFF	NA	TRBJ2-2	TRBV6-1
CASSFGTGVSQPQHF	NA	TRBJ1-5	TRBV5-6
CASSPGLAGGLVTDTQYF	NA	TRBJ2-3	TRBV7-2
CASSAVAGGEADTQYF	once	TRBJ2-3	TRBV9
CASSPPGRGYNEQFF	NA	TRBJ2-1	TRBV11-3
CASSLGGEETQYF	NA	TRBJ2-5	TRBV6-2/TRBV6-3
CASSYVSLQETQYF	NA	TRBJ2-5	TRBV6-5
CASSVDGGPGNTIYF	NA	TRBJ1-3	TRBV9
CAIKQGQWGYEQYF	NA	TRBJ2-7	TRBV10-3
CASSPGMNPGNTIYF	NA	TRBJ1-3	TRBV5-6
CAISGGQNYGYTF	NA	TRBJ1-2	TRBV10-3
CASSPGVGSYGYTF	NA	TRBJ1-2	TRBV11-3
CASSRQEGEQYF	NA	TRBJ2-7	TRBV7-9
CASANGDTPYNEQFF	NA	TRBJ2-1	TRBV5-1
CASSWTHSTDTQYF	NA	TRBJ2-3	TRBV5-6
CASSVGDYLLETQYF	NA	TRBJ2-5	TRBV7-2